Listed below are T cell receptor beta chains from one sample, sequenced in a study of blood T cell repertoires in COVID-19. The data were produced by immunoSEQ multiplex PCR, yet TCRdb's version contains in-frame clones alone and is incomplete. The repertoire holds around 70,000 clones, with 88% as singletons. The specimen was peripheral blood. Source of these receptors: a human donor in a cohort sampled during active COVID-19. The CDR3 runs from the conserved cysteine through the conserved F or W. The D gene is left open where the match is weak. Expanded clones are given a class, and other clones once, few, many or no size at all.

J	size	V	D	DNA	CDR3
TRBJ1-2	NA	TRBV28	TRBD1	TGTGCCAGCAGCCCCGGACAGGGTCTCACTCTAGGATATGGCTACACCTTC	CASSPGQGLTLGYGYTF
TRBJ2-3	NA	TRBV9	NA	TGTGCCAGCAGCGTGCAGACAGGCGGGACAGATACGCAGTATTTT	CASSVQTGGTDTQYF
TRBJ2-1	few	TRBV11-2	TRBD2	TGTGCCAGCAGCTCCATGACTAGCGGGAGCTTCCAACAGGGTTCGCAGTTCTTC	CASSSMTSGSFQQGSQFF
TRBJ2-7	NA	TRBV5-1	TRBD1	TGCGCCAGCAGCACGGGACAGGGATACGAGCAGTACTTC	CASSTGQGYEQYF
TRBJ1-1	NA	TRBV5-1	NA	TGCGCCAGCAGTAGGAGGGACACTGAAGCTTTCTTT	CASSRRDTEAFF
TRBJ2-7	NA	TRBV6-5	NA	TGTGCCAGCAGCCCCCTAAGGGGCTCCTACGAGCAGTACTTC	CASSPLRGSYEQYF
TRBJ2-3	once	TRBV4-3	TRBD2	TGCGCCAGCAGCTTGCGGGTTAGACTAGCGGGGGACCTTATCACAGATACGCAGTATTTT	CASSLRVRLAGDLITDTQYF
TRBJ2-5	NA	TRBV7-9	TRBD2	TGTGCCAGCAGCCCGGCTGGACCCGGGGGGGAGACCCAGTACTTC	CASSPAGPGGETQYF
TRBJ2-1	NA	TRBV6-5	NA	TGTGCCAGCATCCCCATCGACAACTCCTACAATGAGCAGTTCTTC	CASIPIDNSYNEQFF
TRBJ2-1	NA	TRBV5-1	NA	TGCGCCAGCAGCGTCCTAGGGGGAGGGACCCACAATGAGCAGTTCTTC	CASSVLGGGTHNEQFF
TRBJ2-1	NA	TRBV9	TRBD1	TGTGCCAGCAGCGGTGGACAGGGGGCTTACAATGAGCAGTTCTTC	CASSGGQGAYNEQFF
TRBJ1-1	once	TRBV2	NA	TGTGCCAGAGCGTTAGTGGAGGGTACTGAAGCTTTCTTT	CARALVEGTEAFF
TRBJ2-1	few	TRBV9	TRBD2	TGTGCCAGCAGCGTCACACTAGCGGGCCATGGAAATGAGCAGTTCTTC	CASSVTLAGHGNEQFF
TRBJ2-6	NA	TRBV4-1	NA	TGCGCCAGCAGCCAAGCCCCCCAGGGTAGCTCTGGGGCCAACGTCCTGACTTTC	CASSQAPQGSSGANVLTF
TRBJ1-3	NA	TRBV20-1	NA	TGCAGTGCTAGTATAGGGGTGGGAAACACCATATATTTT	CSASIGVGNTIYF
TRBJ1-1	NA	TRBV6-5	TRBD1	TGTGCCAGCAGTAAGGACAGGAATCGGAACACTGAAGCTTTCTTT	CASSKDRNRNTEAFF
TRBJ1-4	NA	TRBV28	TRBD1	TGTGCCAGCAGGTGGACAGGGCCGGGCGAAAAACTGTTTTTT	CASRWTGPGEKLFF
TRBJ1-1	NA	TRBV19	NA	TGTGCCAGTAGTATATCTAGGAACACTGAAGCTTTCTTT	CASSISRNTEAFF
TRBJ2-7	NA	TRBV4-2	TRBD2	TGTGCCAGCAGCCCCCGGACTAGCGGGGGTACCTACGAGCAGTACTTC	CASSPRTSGGTYEQYF
TRBJ1-2	NA	TRBV3-1/TRBV3-2	NA	TGTGCCAGCAGCTGTATAGGTGACAGCTATTTCTATGGCTACACCTTC	CASSCIGDSYFYGYTF
TRBJ2-7	NA	TRBV7-9	NA	TGTGCCAGCAGCTTAGATCTGCGGTCGGCGCGGGCTGACTACGAGCAGTACTTC	CASSLDLRSARADYEQYF
TRBJ1-1	NA	TRBV19	NA	TGTGCCAGTAGTATAGTCGGGGTGAACACTGAAGCTTTCTTT	CASSIVGVNTEAFF
TRBJ2-2	NA	TRBV7-9	TRBD2	TGTGCCAGCAGCTTAGGGCTAGCGGGGCCCACCGGGGAGCTGTTTTTT	CASSLGLAGPTGELFF
TRBJ2-2	NA	TRBV6-6	NA	TGTGCCAGCAAACAGGCTAACACCGGGGAGCTGTTTTTT	CASKQANTGELFF
TRBJ2-5	once	TRBV18	TRBD1	TGTGCCAGCTCAAGCGAACAGGGGATGGAAGAGACCCAGTACTTC	CASSSEQGMEETQYF
TRBJ2-7	once	TRBV6-5	TRBD2	TGTGCCAGCCAAACCGGGAGGTCCTACGAGCAGTACTTC	CASQTGRSYEQYF
TRBJ1-4	NA	TRBV19	TRBD1	TGTGCCAGTAGTATCCGCCGACAGGGGACCATTAATGAAAAACTGTTTTTT	CASSIRRQGTINEKLFF
TRBJ2-2	NA	TRBV6-1	TRBD1	TGTGCCAGCAGTGACCCAGGGGGATCCGGGGAGCTGTTTTTT	CASSDPGGSGELFF
TRBJ2-1	NA	TRBV11-2	TRBD2	TGTGCCAGCAGCTCCCTGACTAGCGGGGGGGCAAATGAGCAGTTCTTC	CASSSLTSGGANEQFF
TRBJ1-6	once	TRBV28	TRBD1	TGTGCCAGCAGACCTATCGGGACAGTGAATTCACCCCTCCACTTT	CASRPIGTVNSPLHF
TRBJ1-4	NA	TRBV10-3	NA	TGTGCCATCAGTGAAGAAGGGGCGGAAAAACTGTTTTTT	CAISEEGAEKLFF
TRBJ1-4	NA	TRBV7-8	TRBD1	TGTGCCAGCAGCAGGGACAGGGGGCTTACTAATGAAAAACTGTTTTTT	CASSRDRGLTNEKLFF
TRBJ2-1	NA	TRBV4-1	TRBD2	TGCGCCAGCAGCCAAGGGACTAGCTATGAGCAGTTCTTC	CASSQGTSYEQFF
TRBJ2-2	NA	TRBV6-5	TRBD2	TGTGCCAGCACCGCCAGCGGGAAGAACACCGGGGAGCTGTTTTTT	CASTASGKNTGELFF
TRBJ2-7	NA	TRBV7-9	NA	TGTGCCAGCAGCCTACCTTCTCACGAGCAGTACTTC	CASSLPSHEQYF
TRBJ2-5	NA	TRBV7-9	NA	TGTGCCAGCAGCCCGCGGGTTTCGGAGACCCAGTACTTC	CASSPRVSETQYF
TRBJ2-7	NA	TRBV5-4	TRBD1	TGTGCCAGCAGCAAGGGACAGGGCCGCTACGAGCAGTACTTC	CASSKGQGRYEQYF
TRBJ2-2	once	TRBV5-1	TRBD1	TGCGCCAGCAGCACGGGACAGGTGGACACCGGGGAGCTGTTTTTT	CASSTGQVDTGELFF
TRBJ1-3	NA	TRBV19	TRBD1	TGTGCCAGTACTGTCGCTGGACAGGGAAGCGGAAACACCATATATTTT	CASTVAGQGSGNTIYF
TRBJ2-7	NA	TRBV5-1	TRBD1	TGCGCCAGCAGCTTGAAGACAGGGGGGGACGAGCAGTACTTC	CASSLKTGGDEQYF
TRBJ2-2	NA	TRBV11-2	NA	TGTGCCAGCAGCTTAGTTCAGACTAACACCGGGGAGCTGTTTTTT	CASSLVQTNTGELFF
TRBJ2-4	once	TRBV6-5	NA	TGTGCCAGCACTGTGGACTACGAAGCCAAAAACATTCAGTACTTC	CASTVDYEAKNIQYF
TRBJ2-1	once	TRBV6-2/TRBV6-3	NA	TGTGCCAGCAGTAAGATGAGGCACGATGAGCAGTTCTTC	CASSKMRHDEQFF
TRBJ2-1	NA	TRBV5-1	NA	TGCGCCAGCAGCAAGGACAGAGACAATGAGCAGTTCTTC	CASSKDRDNEQFF
TRBJ1-6	few	TRBV25-1	NA	TGTGCCAGCAGTGACCCAGGGGATTCACCCCTCCACTTT	CASSDPGDSPLHF